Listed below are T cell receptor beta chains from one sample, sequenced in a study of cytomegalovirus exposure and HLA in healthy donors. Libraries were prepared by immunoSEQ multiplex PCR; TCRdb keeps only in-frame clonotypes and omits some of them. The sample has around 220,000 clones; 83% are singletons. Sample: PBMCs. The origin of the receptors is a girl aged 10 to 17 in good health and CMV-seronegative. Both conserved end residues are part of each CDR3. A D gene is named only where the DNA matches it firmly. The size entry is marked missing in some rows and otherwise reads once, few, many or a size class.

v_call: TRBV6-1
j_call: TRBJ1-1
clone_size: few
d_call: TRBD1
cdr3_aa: CASRGQLNTEAFF
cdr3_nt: TGTGCCAGCAGGGGACAGCTGAACACTGAAGCTTTCTTT

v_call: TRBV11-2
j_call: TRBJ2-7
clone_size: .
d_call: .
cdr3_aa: CASSITPNRLSTYEQYF
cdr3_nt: TGTGCCAGCTCTATAACTCCGAATAGACTATCCACCTACGAGCAGTACTTC

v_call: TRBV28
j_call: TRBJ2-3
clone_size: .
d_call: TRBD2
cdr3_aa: CASSPWGQLAFSTDTQYF
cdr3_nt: TGTGCCAGCAGTCCTTGGGGTCAACTAGCGTTTAGCACAGATACGCAGTATTTT

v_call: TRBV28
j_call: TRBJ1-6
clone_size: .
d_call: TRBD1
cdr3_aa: CASSWQGVRSPLHF
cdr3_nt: TGTGCCAGCAGTTGGCAGGGGGTCCGATCACCCCTCCACTTT

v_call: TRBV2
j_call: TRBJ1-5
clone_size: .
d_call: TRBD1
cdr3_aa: CASRGGQANQPQHF
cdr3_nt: TGTGCCAGCAGGGGTGGACAGGCTAACCAGCCCCAGCATTTT

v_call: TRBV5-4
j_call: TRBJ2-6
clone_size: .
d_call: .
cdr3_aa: CASSSLTGANVLTF
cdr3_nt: TGTGCCAGCAGCTCGCTAACGGGGGCCAACGTCCTGACTTTC

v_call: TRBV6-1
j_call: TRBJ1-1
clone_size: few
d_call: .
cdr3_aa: CASSARGNTEAFF
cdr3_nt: TGTGCCAGCAGTGCCAGGGGAAACACTGAAGCTTTCTTT

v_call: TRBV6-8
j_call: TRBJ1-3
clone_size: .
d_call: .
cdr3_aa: CASSYRGSGNTIYF
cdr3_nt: TGTGCCAGCAGTTACCGGGGGTCTGGAAACACCATATATTTT

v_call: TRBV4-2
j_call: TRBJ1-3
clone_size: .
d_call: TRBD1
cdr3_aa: CASSQEGQGSGNTIYF
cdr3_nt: TGTGCCAGCAGCCAAGAGGGACAGGGCTCTGGAAACACCATATATTTT

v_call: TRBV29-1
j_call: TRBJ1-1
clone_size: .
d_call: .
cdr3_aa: CSVETVMNTEAFF
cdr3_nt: TGCAGCGTTGAAACGGTAATGAACACTGAAGCTTTCTTT

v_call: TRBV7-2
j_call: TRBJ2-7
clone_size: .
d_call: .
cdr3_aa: CASGGEARYEQYF
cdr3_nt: TGTGCCAGCGGTGGTGAAGCCCGCTACGAGCAGTACTTC

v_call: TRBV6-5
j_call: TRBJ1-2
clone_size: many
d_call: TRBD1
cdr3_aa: CASSGDRAVGYTF
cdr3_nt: TGTGCCAGCAGTGGGGACAGGGCGGTAGGATACACCTTC

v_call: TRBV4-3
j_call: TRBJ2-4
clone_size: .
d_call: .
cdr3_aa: CASSQAGGRVAKNIQYF
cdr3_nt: TGCGCCAGCAGCCAAGCGGGCGGGCGGGTCGCCAAAAACATTCAGTACTTC

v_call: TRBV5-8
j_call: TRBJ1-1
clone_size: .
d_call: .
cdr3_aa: CASSFGPGAFF
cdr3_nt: TGTGCCAGCAGCTTTGGGCCTGGAGCTTTCTTT

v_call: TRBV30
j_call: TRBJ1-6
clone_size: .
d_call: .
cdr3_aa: CAWRGPWADNSPLHF
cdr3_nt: TGTGCCTGGAGGGGGCCCTGGGCGGACAATTCACCCCTCCACTTT

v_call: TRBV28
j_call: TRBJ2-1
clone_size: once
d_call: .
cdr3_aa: CASSLLASSYNEQFF
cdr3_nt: TGTGCCAGCAGTTTGCTAGCAAGCTCCTACAATGAGCAGTTCTTC

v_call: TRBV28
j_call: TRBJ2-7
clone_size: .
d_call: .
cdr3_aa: CASSFLPGSSYEQYF
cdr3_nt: TGTGCCAGCAGTTTCTTGCCGGGGAGCTCCTACGAGCAGTACTTC

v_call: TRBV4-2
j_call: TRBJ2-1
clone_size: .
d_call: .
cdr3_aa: CASSQPLGSSYNEQFF
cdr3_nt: TGTGCCAGCAGCCAACCCCTGGGGAGCTCCTACAATGAGCAGTTCTTC

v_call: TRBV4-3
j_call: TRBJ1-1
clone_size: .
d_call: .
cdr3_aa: CASSQAAGSEAFF
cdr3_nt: TGCGCCAGCAGCCAAGCCGCGGGGAGTGAAGCTTTCTTT

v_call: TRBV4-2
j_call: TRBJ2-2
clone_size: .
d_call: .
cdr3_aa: CASSQEFPTNTGELFF
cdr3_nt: TGTGCCAGCAGCCAAGAGTTTCCCACGAACACCGGGGAGCTGTTTTTT

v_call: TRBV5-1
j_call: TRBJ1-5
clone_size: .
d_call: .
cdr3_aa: CASSLYRGQPQHF
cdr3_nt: TGCGCCAGCAGCTTGTATAGAGGCCAGCCCCAGCATTTT

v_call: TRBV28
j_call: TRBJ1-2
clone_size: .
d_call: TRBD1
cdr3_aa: CASRVFLGQGYGYTF
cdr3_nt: TGTGCCAGCAGGGTTTTTCTCGGACAGGGCTATGGCTACACCTTC

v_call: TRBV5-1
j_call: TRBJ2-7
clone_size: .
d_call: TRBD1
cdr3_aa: CASSLVAGGYEQYF
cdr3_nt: TGCGCCAGCAGCTTGGTGGCAGGGGGCTACGAGCAGTACTTC

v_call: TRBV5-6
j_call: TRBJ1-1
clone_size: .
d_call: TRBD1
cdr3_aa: CASSPDRGRWTEAFF
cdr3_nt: TGTGCCAGCAGCCCCGACAGGGGCCGCTGGACTGAAGCTTTCTTT

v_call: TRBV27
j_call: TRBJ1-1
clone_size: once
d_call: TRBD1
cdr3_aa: CASSYYRGRVSEAFF
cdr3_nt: TGTGCCAGCAGCTACTACAGGGGGAGAGTTAGTGAAGCTTTCTTT

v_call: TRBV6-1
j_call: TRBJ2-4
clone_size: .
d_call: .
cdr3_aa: CASSDGHHKNIQYF
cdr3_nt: TGTGCCAGCAGTGACGGACACCACAAAAACATTCAGTACTTC

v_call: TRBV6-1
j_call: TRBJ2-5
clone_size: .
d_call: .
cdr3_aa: CASYRGMGETQYF
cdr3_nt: TGTGCCTCGTACCGGGGGATGGGGGAGACCCAGTACTTC

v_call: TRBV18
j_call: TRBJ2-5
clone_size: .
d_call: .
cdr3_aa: CASSTAFYQYF
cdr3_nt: TGTGCCAGCTCAACCGCGTTTTACCAGTACTTC

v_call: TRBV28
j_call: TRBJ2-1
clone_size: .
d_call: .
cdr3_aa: CASRVSPRQQFF
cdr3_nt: TGTGCCAGCAGAGTAAGCCCACGCCAGCAGTTCTTC

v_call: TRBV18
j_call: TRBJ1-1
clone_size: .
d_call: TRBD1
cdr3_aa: CASSPTGQLNTEAFF
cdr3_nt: TGTGCCAGCTCACCGACAGGGCAACTGAACACTGAAGCTTTCTTT

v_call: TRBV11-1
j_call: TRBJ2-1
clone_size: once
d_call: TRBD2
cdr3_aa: CASSLAGLAGAKKDNEQFF
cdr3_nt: TGTGCCAGCAGCTTAGCGGGACTAGCGGGAGCTAAGAAGGACAATGAGCAGTTCTTC